This T cell receptor beta chain is drawn from a study of cytomegalovirus exposure and HLA in healthy donors. Whole-study context: As released early, the data held 70 million to 100 million unique TCRs from HLA-typed donors. Overall study results and limits: With DRB1 most and HLA-C fewest, TCR association rates differed between HLA loci in a later analysis. 87-base-pair reads could not separate some V segments, including TRBV6-2 and TRBV6-3. Accurate prediction of most subjects' HLA-A and HLA-B alleles from TCR beta sequences was reported.

The CDR3 is 13 residues long. V lost 10 bases and J lost 7; bases outside the gene matches: 8. Germline V gives CDR1 SNHLY, CDR2 FYNNEI. With 60 Vbeta and 13 Jbeta primers, the PCR was carried out. The repertoire was sequenced with immunoSEQ multiplex PCR; TCRdb's copy has only in-frame clones and lacks some. The sample contains about 120,000 clones, 70% to 80% of which appear only once. In the case of this clone: What it recognizes is unknown.

The sequencing input was PBMCs. The chain uses TRBV2 and TRBJ1-5; TRBD1 matches at 9 bases. The source of this sequence is a middle-aged woman in good health and CMV-seropositive. CDR3 nucleotide sequence: TGTGCCATCAGGGACAGGGATATACAGCCCCAGCATTTT. Its translation: CAIRDRDIQPQHF.